These 14 T cell receptor beta chains were all obtained from the same sample, sequenced in a study of shared clonotypes between healthy human individuals. TCRdb keeps only in-frame clones here, not all; method: immunoSEQ multiplex PCR. The sample consists of 2 million to 3 million clones, roughly nine tenths of them appearing once. The specimen sequenced was naive CD4+ T cells sorted from blood. Described subset: CD45RA+ positively selected. Receptors originate from a man younger than 30 in good health.

Regarding this clone: In the same sample, other DNA sequences code for this CDR3. V and J are TRBV6-5 and TRBJ2-3; no clear D. The CDR3 runs 12 residues. Germline V gene sequence: CDR1 MNHEY, CDR2 SVGAGI. With 4 bases removed from V and 5 bases from J, the gap between germline ends came to 7 bases. CDR3 DNA: TGTGCCAGCAGTTTTTTGGGAGATACGCAGTATTTT. This codes for CASSFLGDTQYF.

This chain links TRBV6-5 with TRBJ1-6; D unclear. V was cut by 4 bases and J by 4 bases, with 8 bases left in between. This CDR3 contains 14 residues. The germline CDR1 and CDR2 sequences are MNHEY and SVGAGI. In nucleotides, the CDR3 is TGTGCCAGCAGTTCTGTCGGGTATAATTCACCCCTCCACTTT. The encoded protein is CASSSVGYNSPLHF.

The chain is built from TRBV4-1 and TRBJ2-7, with D maybe TRBD2 (6 bases). Germline-derived CDR1 and CDR2 are MGHRA and YSYEKL. Deletions cut 3 bases from V and 6 bases from J, with 18 bases between. The length of the CDR3 is 15 residues. CDR3 loop: CASSQNSGAPGEQYF. The DNA of the CDR3 is TGCGCCAGCAGCCAGAACTCGGGAGCGCCTGGCGAGCAGTACTTC.

With regard to this clone: Other DNA sequences from this sample encode an identical CDR3 as well. The J gene is TRBJ2-7, the V gene TRBV10-2; no clear D gene. The CDR3 length is 13 residues. Between the trimmed V and J ends, which lost 0 bases and 5 bases, there was a span of 8 bases. The V gene's germline CDR1 is WSHSY and CDR2 SAAADI. CDR3 sequence reads: CASSESTRDEQYF. CDR3 coding DNA: TGCGCCAGCAGTGAGTCGACAAGGGACGAGCAGTACTTC.

The chain links TRBV5-4 to TRBJ1-4, with 9 positions matching TRBD1. The germline V gene encodes CDR1 SGHNT and CDR2 YYREEE (reference sequence). J gave up 6 bases and V 4 bases, and 13 bases lay outside the gene matches. The CDR3 extends over 17 amino acids. The CDR3 protein is CASSRGQGGGEHEKLFF. Here the CDR3 DNA reads TGTGCCAGCAGCAGGGGACAGGGTGGTGGGGAACATGAAAAACTGTTTTTT.

This clone has a single count. The rearrangement joins TRBV19 to TRBJ1-4; 7 bases are shared with TRBD1. There are 16 residues in the CDR3. With 5 bases clipped from V and 0 bases from J, the junction kept 6 bases outside the gene matches. Germline V lookup: CDR1 LNHDA, CDR2 SQIVND (reference sequence). In nucleotides, the CDR3 is TGTGCCAGTAGTGTAAACAGGGGAGCAACTAATGAAAAACTGTTTTTT. Its translation is CASSVNRGATNEKLFF.

This chain uses TRBV6-6 with TRBJ1-6, with unresolved D. CDR1 and CDR2 from the germline V gene are MNHNY and SVGAGI (reference sequence). The CDR3 contains 14 residues. The V and J ends lost 4 bases and 7 bases respectively, with 11 bases between them. The CDR3 DNA follows: TGTGCCAGCAGTTCCGAAGGGCGGAATTCACCCCTCCACTTT. This codes for CASSSEGRNSPLHF.

This chain connects TRBV21-1 to TRBJ2-5; the table assigns TRBD2, which was not confirmed against the DNA. TRBV21-1 has pseudogene status. This CDR3 is built from 18 residues. The CDR3 sequence: CASSSPRTSGGHQETQYF. Written as DNA, the CDR3 is TGTGCCAGCAGTAGTCCTAGAACTAGCGGGGGGCATCAAGAGACCCAGTACTTC.

The J gene is TRBJ2-7, the V gene TRBV4-1; 9 positions match TRBD1. The length of the CDR3 is 16 residues. The germline V gene encodes CDR1 MGHRA and CDR2 YSYEKL. V shed 4 bases, J shed 0 bases, and the junction held 7 bases outside the gene matches. The CDR3 is CASSRSTGQGSYEQYF. The CDR3, as DNA: TGCGCCAGCAGCCGTTCTACGGGACAGGGCTCCTACGAGCAGTACTTC.

The V call is TRBV6-5, the J call TRBJ2-5; D is perhaps TRBD1 or TRBD2 (6 bases each). The CDR3 sequence is 15 residues long. Germline CDR1 and CDR2: MNHEY and SVGAGI. V lost 5 bases and J 1 base, leaving 14 bases between the germline ends. CDR3 coding DNA: TGTGCCAGCAGTGGGGGCGGGCGGGGCCAAGAGACCCAGTACTTC. Residues: CASSGGGRGQETQYF.

The chain couples TRBV6-6 to TRBJ2-7, with D possibly matching TRBD1 (5 bases). Germline CDR1 reads MNHNY; CDR2 reads SVGAGI (reference sequence). V lost 5 bases and J 5 bases, leaving 13 bases between the germline ends. There are 13 residues in the CDR3. This chain's CDR3 is CASSTPWGDEQYF. The CDR3 coding sequence is TGTGCCAGCAGTACCCCCTGGGGCGACGAGCAGTACTTC.

The chain couples TRBV7-6 to TRBJ2-7; 12 bases match TRBD2. The CDR3 has 15 residues. Germline loops: CDR1 SGHVS, CDR2 FNYEAQ. The trim removed 5 bases at V and 7 bases at J, leaving 9 bases unmatched. The CDR3 coding sequence is TGTGCCAGCAGCCTTCTAGCGGGAGGGCCGAGAGAGCAGTACTTC. Amino acid sequence: CASSLLAGGPREQYF.

V gene TRBV7-2 combines with J gene TRBJ1-2, with D unresolved. V lost 2 bases and J 4 bases, leaving 14 bases between the germline ends. CDR1 SGHTA and CDR2 FQGNSA come from the germline V gene. The CDR3 runs 15 residues. DNA of the CDR3: TGTGCCAGCAGCTTAAGAGGGTGGAACGTCTATGGCTACACCTTC. Protein: CASSLRGWNVYGYTF.

This chain joins TRBV18 and TRBJ1-4; TRBD1 agrees at 8 bases. The germline CDR1 and CDR2 sequences are KGHSH and LQKENI. J gave up 3 bases and V 2 bases, and 5 bases lay outside the gene matches. CDR3 size: 16 residues. In nucleotides, the CDR3 is TGTGCCAGCTCACCAGCAGGGGGCATGCCTAATGAAAAACTGTTTTTT. Its protein product is CASSPAGGMPNEKLFF.